Sequencing of this T cell receptor beta chain was carried out in a study of blood T cell repertoires in COVID-19. As for the study in general: PBMCs, B-cell-depleted T cells, or T cells were the source of the cDNA or gDNA that made up the material.

In the authors' workflow: Amplified reference gene primers provided the basis for estimating nucleated cell counts. Here immunoSEQ multiplex PCR was the method, and the copy in TCRdb shows in-frame clones only, minus some. The V and J calls and clone size were taken over from that table, and D and trimming were inferred from the DNA. The sample lists about 210,000 clones; 75% to 90% were seen once. The CDR3 covers 18 residues. J gave up 3 bases and V 4 bases, and 11 bases lay outside the gene matches. Germline V gene lookup returns CDR1 SGDLS and CDR2 YYNGEE. It was during active infection that Seattle patients were enrolled and then longitudinally followed.

The receptor was derived from a woman between 65 and 79 years old with COVID-19, enrolled during active disease. The material sequenced was peripheral blood. The rearrangement joins TRBV9 to TRBJ2-2; TRBD2 matches at 11 bases. The CDR3 region is CASSRKGLAGGDTGELFF. Here the CDR3 DNA reads TGTGCCAGCAGCCGCAAGGGGCTAGCGGGAGGTGACACCGGGGAGCTGTTTTTT.